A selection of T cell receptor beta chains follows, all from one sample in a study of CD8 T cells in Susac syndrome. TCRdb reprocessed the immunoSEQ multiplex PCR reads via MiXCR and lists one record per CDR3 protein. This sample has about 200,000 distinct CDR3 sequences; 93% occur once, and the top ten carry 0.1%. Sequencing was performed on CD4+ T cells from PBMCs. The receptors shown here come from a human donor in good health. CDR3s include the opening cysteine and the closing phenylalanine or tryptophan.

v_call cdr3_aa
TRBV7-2 CASSLAGQLPAFF
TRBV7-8 CASSFSSGALSAQYF
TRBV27 CASSSRSGNTIYF
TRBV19 CATHPWGATDTQYF
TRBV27 CASSQTRSYGYTF
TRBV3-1 CASSQGVTRNQPQHF
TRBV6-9 CASSRSGQNTEAFF
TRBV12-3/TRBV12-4 CASSPGLAEIYEQYF
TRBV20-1 CSARGGSYGYTF
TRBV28 CASRGPQAGELFF
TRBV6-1 CASSPNMPSHHGPSYEQYF
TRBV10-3 CAISATSGGGTDTQYF
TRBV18 CASSTLAGQNYGYTF
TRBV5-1 CASHDSQRRDEQFF
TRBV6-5 CASSYSRAGGETNEQFF
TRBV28 CASSFRGFGKLFF
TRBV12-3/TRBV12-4 CASSLERQGSKAFF
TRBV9 CASSGLQPTNTEAFF
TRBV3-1 CASSQEGSRRGCTDTQYF
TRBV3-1 CASRPDRGKFTEAFF
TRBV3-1 CASSLGGLSYEQYF
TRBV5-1 CASSYRDRTYEQYF
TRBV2 CASNIGDRMDTEAFF
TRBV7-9 CASSLDRQPSNQPQHF
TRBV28 CASSFPRSFNQPQHF
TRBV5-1 CASSSRTGRTGELFF
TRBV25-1 CASNGGAVNGYTF
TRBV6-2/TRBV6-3 CASSYGSSGNQPQHF
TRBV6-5 CASSYGLTAKNEKLFF
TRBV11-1 CASSPNGQGAQETQYF
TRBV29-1 CSVRRQGSKNIQYF
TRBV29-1 CSVAETVARAFF
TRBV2 CATRNRGTGEETQYF
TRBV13 CASSPGTSVRTDTQYF
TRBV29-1 CSVSGDSLAGGTDTQYF
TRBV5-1 CASSFGLSGDTQYF
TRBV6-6 CASSIAGPTDTQYF
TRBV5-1 CASSPGPLAEAFF
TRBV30 CAWRGTGVNSPLHF
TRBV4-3 CASSPLRASTDTQYF
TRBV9 CASSVGLAGGEVEQFF
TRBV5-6 CASSMIRTGIFGGYTF
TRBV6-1 CASASLGGRVGEKLFF
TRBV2 CASSETGLNSGNTIYF
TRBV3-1 CASSQVVGEKLFF
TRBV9 CASSSGTSSGEQFF
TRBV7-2 CASSLLSREKLFF